This T cell receptor (beta chain) appears in the sequencing data of a study of T-cell reconstitution after alpha-beta-depleted transplantation in children (dated by TCRdb to the mid-2010s). Notes on the research overall: The study quantitatively tracked T-cell immune reconstitution after TCRalphabeta/CD19-depleted allogeneic hematopoietic cell transplantation in children using TCR repertoire profiling.

The germline V end is reduced by 3 bases and the J end by 5 bases; junction bases left unmatched: 9. There are 17 amino acids in the CDR3, from cysteine to phenylalanine inclusive. Kept here is only the CDR3 DNA, which spans 51 bases and is read in frame from base 1. The method behind the library was PCR. Sequencing used an Illumina HiSeq 2500. TCR libraries were prepared with molecular barcoding, using unique molecular identifiers to normalize TCRbeta repertoire quantification. The public reads were reanalyzed by TCRdb: fastp trimming at Q25, MiXCR alignment, in-frame beta chains only. Under each unique CDR3 protein, matching rows form one entry showing the most common genes and DNA. Within this sample are hundreds of thousands of distinct CDR3 sequences, with around 17% of them counted one time only. The ten largest clones take up 0.9% to 1.2% of the sample. Turning to this clonotype: Its target antigen remains unknown. Nothing much larger sits one base from this clone, and base qualities are not available.

The sequence came from a human donor who donated a stem cell graft to a child with acute myeloid leukemia. The rearrangement combines TRBV12-3 or TRBV12-4 with TRBJ2-2, with 10 bases matching TRBD2. Sequences were derived from PBMCs from the stem cell graft donor, sampled from the stem cell graft. The sequenced DNA is TGTGCCAGCAGTTTGGAGCGGGGGGGCCCGAGAACCGGGGAGCTGTTTTTT. Its protein product is CASSLERGGPRTGELFF.